The clone carrying this TCR beta chain has more than one count but fewer than ten. These data originate in a study of OX40 agonist ivuxolimab in advanced cancers. Produced via immunoSEQ multiplex PCR; TCRdb's table is partial and in-frame only. The sample contains about 37,000 clones, 87% of which appear only once. The CDR3 length is 15 residues. Germline values: CDR1 SGHDT, CDR2 YYEEEE. V gave up 1 base and J gave up 7 bases, with 15 bases separating them. This clonotype originated in an adult with an advanced solid tumor such as melanoma, head and neck, liver or kidney cancer. V usage is TRBV5-6 and J usage is TRBJ1-5, with D uncertain. Sequenced here: CD4+ or CD8+ T cells sorted from blood, sampled in a trial of the OX40 agonist ivuxolimab. In DNA form, the CDR3 reads TGTGCCAGCAGCTTGTATAAGGCGGGGTACCAGCCCCAGCATTTT. Translating gives CASSLYKAGYQPQHF.